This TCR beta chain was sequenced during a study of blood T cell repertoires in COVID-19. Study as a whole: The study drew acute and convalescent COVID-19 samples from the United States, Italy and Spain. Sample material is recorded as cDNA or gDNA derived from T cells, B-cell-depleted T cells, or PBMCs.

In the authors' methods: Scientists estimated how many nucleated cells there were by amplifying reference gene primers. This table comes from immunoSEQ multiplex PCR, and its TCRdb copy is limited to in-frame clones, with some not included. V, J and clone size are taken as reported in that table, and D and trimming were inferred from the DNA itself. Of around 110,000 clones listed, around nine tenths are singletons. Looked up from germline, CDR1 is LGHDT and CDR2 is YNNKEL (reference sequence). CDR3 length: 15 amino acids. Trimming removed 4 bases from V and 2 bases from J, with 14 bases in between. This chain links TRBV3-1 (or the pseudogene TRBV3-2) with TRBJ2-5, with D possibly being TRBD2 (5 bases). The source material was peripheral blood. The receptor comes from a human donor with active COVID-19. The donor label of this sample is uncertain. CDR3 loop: CASSLLAGRQETQYF. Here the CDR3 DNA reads TGTGCCAGCAGCCTCCTAGCTGGCCGACAAGAGACCCAGTACTTC.